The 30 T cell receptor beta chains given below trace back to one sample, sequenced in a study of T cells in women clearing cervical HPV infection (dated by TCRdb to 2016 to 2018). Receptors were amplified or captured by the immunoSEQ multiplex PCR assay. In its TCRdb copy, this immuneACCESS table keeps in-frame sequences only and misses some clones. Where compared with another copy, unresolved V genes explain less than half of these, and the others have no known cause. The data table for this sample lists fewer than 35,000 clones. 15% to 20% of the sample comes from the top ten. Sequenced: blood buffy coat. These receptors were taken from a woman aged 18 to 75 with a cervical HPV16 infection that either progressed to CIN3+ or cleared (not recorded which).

This CDR3 reads CASSPGGGLGETQYF. The sequenced CDR3 bases are TGTGCCAGCAGCCCGGGTGGGGGCCTGGGAGAGACC. V and J are TRBV7-3 and TRBJ2-5, with a tentative D call TRBD1 (6 bases). Read coverage stops 3 residues before the CDR3 terminus; the germline J gene supplies the remainder. Trimming stripped 5 bases from V and 4 bases from J, with 17 bases between. This CDR3 has 15 residues. The germline gives CDR1 SGHTA, CDR2 FQGTGA. Based on the CDR3 plus reference TRBV7-3 and TRBJ2-5, the full variable domain is GAGVSQTPSNKVTEKGKYVELRCDPISGHTALYWYRQSLGQGPEFLIYFQGTGAADDSGLPNDRFFAVRPEGSVSTLKIQRTERGDSAVYLCASSPGGGLGETQYFGPGTRLLVL.

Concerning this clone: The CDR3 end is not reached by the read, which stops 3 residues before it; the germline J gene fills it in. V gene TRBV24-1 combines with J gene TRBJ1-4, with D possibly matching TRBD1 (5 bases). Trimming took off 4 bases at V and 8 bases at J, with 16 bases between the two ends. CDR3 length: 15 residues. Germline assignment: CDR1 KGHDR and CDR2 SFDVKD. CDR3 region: CATSDPGEGVEKLFF. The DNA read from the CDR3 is TGTGCCACCAGTGACCCGGGTGAAGGGGTGGAAAAA.

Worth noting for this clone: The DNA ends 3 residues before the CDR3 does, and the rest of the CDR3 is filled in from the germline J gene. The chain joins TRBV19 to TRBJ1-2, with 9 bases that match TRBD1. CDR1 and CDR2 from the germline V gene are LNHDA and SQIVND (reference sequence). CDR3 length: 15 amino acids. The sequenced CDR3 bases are TGTGCCAGTACTAAAGACAGGGGGTCTTGGGACGAC. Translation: CASTKDRGSWDD. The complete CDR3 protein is CASTKDRGSWDDYTF.

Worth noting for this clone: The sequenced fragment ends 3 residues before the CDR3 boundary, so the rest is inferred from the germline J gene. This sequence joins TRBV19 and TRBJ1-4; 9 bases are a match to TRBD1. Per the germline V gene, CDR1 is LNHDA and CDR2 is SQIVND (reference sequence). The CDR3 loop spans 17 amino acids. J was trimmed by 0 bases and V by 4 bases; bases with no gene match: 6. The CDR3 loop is CASSRGQGLSTNEKLFF. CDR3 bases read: TGTGCCAGTAGTAGGGGACAGGGTCTTTCAACTAATGAAAAA. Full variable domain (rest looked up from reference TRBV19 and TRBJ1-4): DGGITQSPKYLFRKEGQNVTLSCEQNLNHDAMYWYRQDPGQGLRLIYYSQIVNDFQKGDIAEGYSVSREKKESFPLTVTSAQKNPTAFYLCASSRGQGLSTNEKLFFGSGTQLSVL.

This CDR3 is CASSEAGGDYNDYTF. The sequenced part of the CDR3 DNA is TGTGCCAGCAGTGAAGCGGGGGGGGACTACAATGAC. V gene TRBV6-1 combines with J gene TRBJ1-2; perhaps TRBD1 as D (5 bases). The read comes to an end 3 residues before the CDR3 does, leaving the germline J gene to fill in the end. CDR1 and CDR2 (germline): MNHNS, SASEGT. This CDR3 spans 15 amino acids.

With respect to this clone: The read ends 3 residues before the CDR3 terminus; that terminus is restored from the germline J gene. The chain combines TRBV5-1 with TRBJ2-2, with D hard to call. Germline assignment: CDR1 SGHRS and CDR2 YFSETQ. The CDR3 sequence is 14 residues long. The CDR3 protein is CASSSTTFNEKLFF. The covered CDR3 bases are TGCGCCAGCAGCTCTACGACTTTTAATGAAAAG.

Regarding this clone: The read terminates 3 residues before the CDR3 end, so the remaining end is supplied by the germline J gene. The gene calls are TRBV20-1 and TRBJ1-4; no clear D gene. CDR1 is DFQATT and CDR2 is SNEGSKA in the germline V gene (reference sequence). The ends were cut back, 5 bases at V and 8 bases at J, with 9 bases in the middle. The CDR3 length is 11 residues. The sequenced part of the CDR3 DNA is TGCAGTGCTCGACTGTCCGAAAAA. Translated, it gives CSARLSEK. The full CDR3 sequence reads CSARLSEKLFF.

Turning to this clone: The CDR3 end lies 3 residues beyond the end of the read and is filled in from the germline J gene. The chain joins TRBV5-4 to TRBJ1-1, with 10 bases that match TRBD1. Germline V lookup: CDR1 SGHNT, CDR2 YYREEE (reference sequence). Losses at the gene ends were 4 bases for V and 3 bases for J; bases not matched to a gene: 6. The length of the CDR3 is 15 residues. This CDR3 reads CASSLSGQGDTEAFF. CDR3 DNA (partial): TGTGCCAGCAGCCTATCCGGACAGGGGGACACTGAA.

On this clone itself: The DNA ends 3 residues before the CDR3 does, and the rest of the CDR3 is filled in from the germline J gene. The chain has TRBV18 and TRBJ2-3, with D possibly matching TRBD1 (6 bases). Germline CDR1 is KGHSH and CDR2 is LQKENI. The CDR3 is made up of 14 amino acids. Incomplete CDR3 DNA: TGTGCCAGCTCACTTGAGACAGGTCGATTCCCG. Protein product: CASSLETGRFP. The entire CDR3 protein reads CASSLETGRFPQYF. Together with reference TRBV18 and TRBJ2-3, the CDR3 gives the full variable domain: NAGVMQNPRHLVRRRGQEARLRCSPMKGHSHVYWYRQLPEEGLKFMVYLQKENIIDESGMPKERFSAEFPKEGPSILRIQQVVRGDSAAYFCASSLETGRFPQYFGPGTRLTVL.

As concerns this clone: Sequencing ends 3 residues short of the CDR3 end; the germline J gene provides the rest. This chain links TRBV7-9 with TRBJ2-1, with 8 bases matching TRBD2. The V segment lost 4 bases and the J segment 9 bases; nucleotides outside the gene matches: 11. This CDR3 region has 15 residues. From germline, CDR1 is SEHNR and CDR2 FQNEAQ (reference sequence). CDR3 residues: CASSSSGSGRFEQFF. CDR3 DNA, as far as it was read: TGTGCCAGCAGCTCAAGCGGGAGTGGACGGTTTGAG.

Incomplete CDR3 DNA: TGCGCCAGCAGCTCAGCGACCCCGTCGGGCATT. The encoded protein is CASSSATPSGI. The complete CDR3 protein is CASSSATPSGIQYF. The gene calls are TRBV5-1 and TRBJ2-4; D gene unclear. The read terminates 3 residues before the CDR3 end, so the remaining end is supplied by the germline J gene. This CDR3 region has 14 residues. Germline V CDR1 and CDR2: SGHRS, YFSETQ. Between the trimmed V and J ends, which lost 3 bases and 9 bases, there was a span of 16 bases.

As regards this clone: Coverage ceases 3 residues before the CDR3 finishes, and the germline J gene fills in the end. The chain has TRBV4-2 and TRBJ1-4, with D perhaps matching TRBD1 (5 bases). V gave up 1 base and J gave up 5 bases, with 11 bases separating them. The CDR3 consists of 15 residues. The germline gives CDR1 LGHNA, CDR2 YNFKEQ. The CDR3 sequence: CASSQVRGANEKLFF. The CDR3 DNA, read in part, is TGTGCCAGCAGCCAAGTAAGGGGCGCAAATGAAAAA.

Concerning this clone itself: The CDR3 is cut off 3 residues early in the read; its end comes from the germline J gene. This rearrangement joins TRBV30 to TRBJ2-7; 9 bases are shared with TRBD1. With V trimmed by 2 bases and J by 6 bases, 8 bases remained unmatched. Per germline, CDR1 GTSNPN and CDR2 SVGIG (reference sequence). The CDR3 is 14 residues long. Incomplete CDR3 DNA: TGTGCCTGGAGTCAGACAGGGGGGAGCCTCGAG. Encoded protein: CAWSQTGGSLE. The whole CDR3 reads CAWSQTGGSLEQYF. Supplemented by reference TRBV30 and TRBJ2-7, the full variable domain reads SQTIHQWPATLVQPVGSPLSLECTVEGTSNPNLYWYRQAAGRGLQLLFYSVGIGQISSEVPQNLSASRPQDRQFILSSKKLLLSDSGFYLCAWSQTGGSLEQYFGPGTRLTVT.

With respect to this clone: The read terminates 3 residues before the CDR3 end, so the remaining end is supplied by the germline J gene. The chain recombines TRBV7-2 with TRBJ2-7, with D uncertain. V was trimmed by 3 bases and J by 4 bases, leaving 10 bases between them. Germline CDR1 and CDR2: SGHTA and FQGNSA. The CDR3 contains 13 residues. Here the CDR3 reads CASSFSWQYEQYF. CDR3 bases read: TGTGCCAGCAGCTTTTCGTGGCAGTACGAG. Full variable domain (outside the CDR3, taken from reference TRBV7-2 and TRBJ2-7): GAGVSQSPSNKVTEKGKDVELRCDPISGHTALYWYRQSLGQGLEFLIYFQGNSAPDKSGLPSDRFSAERTGGSVSTLTIQRTQQEDSAVYLCASSFSWQYEQYFGPGTRLTVT.

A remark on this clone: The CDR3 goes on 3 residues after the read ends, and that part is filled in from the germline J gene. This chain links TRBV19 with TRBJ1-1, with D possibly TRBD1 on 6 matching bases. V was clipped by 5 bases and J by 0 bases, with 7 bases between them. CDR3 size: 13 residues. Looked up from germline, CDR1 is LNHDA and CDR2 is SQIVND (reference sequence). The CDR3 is CASSGQLNTEAFF. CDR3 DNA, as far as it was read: TGTGCCAGTAGTGGACAGTTGAACACTGAA.

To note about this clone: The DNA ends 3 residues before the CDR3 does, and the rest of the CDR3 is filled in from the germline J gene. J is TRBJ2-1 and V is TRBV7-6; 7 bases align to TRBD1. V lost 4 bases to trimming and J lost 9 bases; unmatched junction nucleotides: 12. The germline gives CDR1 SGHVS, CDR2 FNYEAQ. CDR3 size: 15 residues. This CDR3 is CASSYSPGTDIEQFF. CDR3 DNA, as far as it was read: TGTGCCAGCAGCTACTCCCCCGGGACAGATATTGAG.

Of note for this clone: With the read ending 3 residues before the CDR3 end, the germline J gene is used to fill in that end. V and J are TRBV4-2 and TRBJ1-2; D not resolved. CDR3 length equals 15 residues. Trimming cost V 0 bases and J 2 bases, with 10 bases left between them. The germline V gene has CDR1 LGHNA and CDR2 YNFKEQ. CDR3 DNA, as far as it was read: TGTGCCAGCAGCCAAGATCTTGAGGGCAACTATGGC. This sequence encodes CASSQDLEGNYG. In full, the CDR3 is CASSQDLEGNYGYTF.

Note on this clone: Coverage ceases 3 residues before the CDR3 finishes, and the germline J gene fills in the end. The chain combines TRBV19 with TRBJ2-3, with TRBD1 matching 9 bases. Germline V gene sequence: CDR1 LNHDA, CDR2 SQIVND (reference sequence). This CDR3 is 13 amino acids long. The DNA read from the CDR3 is TGTGCCAGCACAGGGGGCTTCAATCAGCCG. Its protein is CASTGGFNQP. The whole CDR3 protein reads CASTGGFNQPQYF.

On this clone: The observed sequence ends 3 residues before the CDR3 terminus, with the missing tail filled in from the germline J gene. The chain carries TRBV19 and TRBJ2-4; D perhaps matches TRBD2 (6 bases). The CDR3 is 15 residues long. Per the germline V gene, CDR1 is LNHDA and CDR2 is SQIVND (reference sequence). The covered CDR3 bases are TGTGCCAGTCGACCGGCGGGGCAGACCTCCTATGGT. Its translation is CASRPAGQTSYG. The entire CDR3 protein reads CASRPAGQTSYGQYF.

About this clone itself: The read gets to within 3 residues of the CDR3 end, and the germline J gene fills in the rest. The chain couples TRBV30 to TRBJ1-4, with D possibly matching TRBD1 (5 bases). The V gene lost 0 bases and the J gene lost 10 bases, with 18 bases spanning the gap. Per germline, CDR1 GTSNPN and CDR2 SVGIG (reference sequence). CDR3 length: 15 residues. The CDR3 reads CAWSVSQANVGKLFF. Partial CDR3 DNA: TGTGCCTGGAGTGTATCACAGGCAAATGTCGGAAAA.

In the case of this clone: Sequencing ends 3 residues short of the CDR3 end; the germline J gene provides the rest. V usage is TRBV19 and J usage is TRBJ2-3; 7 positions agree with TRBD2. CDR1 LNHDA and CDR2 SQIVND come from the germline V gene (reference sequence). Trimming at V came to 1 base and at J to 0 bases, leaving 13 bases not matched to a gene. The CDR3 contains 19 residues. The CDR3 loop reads CASSIAREAGFPSTDTQYF. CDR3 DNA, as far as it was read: TGTGCCAGTAGTATAGCACGGGAAGCGGGATTTCCTAGCACAGATACG.

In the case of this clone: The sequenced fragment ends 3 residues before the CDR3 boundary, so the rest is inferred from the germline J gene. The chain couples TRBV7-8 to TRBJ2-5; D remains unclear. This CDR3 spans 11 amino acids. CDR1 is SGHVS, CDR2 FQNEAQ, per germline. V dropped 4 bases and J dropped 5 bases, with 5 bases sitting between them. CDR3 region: CASSSLETQYF. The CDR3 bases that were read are TGTGCCAGCAGCTCCCTGGAGACC.

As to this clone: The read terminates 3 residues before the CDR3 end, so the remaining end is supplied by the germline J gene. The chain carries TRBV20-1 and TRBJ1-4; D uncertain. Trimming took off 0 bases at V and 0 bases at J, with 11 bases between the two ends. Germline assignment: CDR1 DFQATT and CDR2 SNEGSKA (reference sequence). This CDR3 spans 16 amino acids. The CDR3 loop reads CSARDLEATTNEKLFF. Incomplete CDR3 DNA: TGCAGTGCTAGAGATCTCGAGGCAACAACTAATGAAAAA.

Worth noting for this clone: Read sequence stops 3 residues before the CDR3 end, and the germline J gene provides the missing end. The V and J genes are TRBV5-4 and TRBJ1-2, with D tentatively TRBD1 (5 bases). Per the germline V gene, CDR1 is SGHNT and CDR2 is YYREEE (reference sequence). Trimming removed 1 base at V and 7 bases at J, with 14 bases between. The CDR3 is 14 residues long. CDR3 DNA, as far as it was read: TGTGCCAGCAGCTTGCGCGGCAGGGCGACTGGC. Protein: CASSLRGRATG. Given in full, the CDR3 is CASSLRGRATGYTF.

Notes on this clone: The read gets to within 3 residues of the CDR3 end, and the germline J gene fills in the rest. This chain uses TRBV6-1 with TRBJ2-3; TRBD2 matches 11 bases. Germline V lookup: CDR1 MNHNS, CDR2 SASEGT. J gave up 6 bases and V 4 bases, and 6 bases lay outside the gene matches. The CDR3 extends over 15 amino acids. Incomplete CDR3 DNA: TGTGCCAGCAGTGTTACTAGCGGGGGAAGTGATACG. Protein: CASSVTSGGSDT. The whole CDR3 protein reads CASSVTSGGSDTQYF.

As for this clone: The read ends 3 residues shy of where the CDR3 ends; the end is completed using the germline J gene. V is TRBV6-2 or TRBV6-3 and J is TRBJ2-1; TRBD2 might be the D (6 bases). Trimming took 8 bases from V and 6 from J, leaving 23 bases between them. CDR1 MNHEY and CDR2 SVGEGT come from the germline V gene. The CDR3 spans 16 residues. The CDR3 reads CASSMFLSDYSNEQFF. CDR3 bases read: TGTGCCAGCTCTATGTTTCTGTCGGACTACAGCAATGAG.

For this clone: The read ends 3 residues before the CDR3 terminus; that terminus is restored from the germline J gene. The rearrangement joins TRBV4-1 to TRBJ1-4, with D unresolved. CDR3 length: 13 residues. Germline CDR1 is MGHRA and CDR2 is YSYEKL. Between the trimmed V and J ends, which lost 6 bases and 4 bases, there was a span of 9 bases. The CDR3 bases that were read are TGCGCCAGCAGGAGGGCCTATAATGAAAAA. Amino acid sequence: CASRRAYNEK. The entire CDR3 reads CASRRAYNEKLFF.

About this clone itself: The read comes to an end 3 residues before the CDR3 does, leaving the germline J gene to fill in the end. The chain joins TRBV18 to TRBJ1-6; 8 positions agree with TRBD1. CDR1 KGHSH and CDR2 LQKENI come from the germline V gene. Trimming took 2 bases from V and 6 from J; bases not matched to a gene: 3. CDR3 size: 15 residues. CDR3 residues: CASSPGDRLNSPLHF. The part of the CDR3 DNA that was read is TGTGCCAGCTCACCAGGGGACAGGCTTAATTCACCC.

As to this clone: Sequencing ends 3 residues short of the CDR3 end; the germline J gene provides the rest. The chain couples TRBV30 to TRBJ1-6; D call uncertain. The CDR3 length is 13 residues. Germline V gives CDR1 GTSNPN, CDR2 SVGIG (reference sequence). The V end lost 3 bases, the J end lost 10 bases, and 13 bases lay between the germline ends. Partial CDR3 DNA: TGTGCCTGGAGAGTAGGGCCTCGGTCACCC. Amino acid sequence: CAWRVGPRSP. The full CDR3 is CAWRVGPRSPLHF.

CDR3 amino acids: CATRKGQYNEQFF. CDR3 DNA, as far as it was read: TGTGCCACTCGTAAGGGACAGTACAATGAG. The rearrangement joins TRBV5-5 to TRBJ2-1, with 7 nucleotides matching TRBD1. The read is 3 residues too short to cover the CDR3 end, so that end is filled in from the germline J gene. Germline trimming cut 9 bases from V and 4 bases from J; bases unmatched to any gene: 7. The CDR3 runs to 13 residues. Germline CDR1 and CDR2: SGHKS and YYEKEE (reference sequence).